The present entry profiles one T cell receptor (beta chain) with its context. These data come from a study of cytomegalovirus exposure and HLA in healthy donors. Whole-study context: Among the 398 genotyped donors, 81% were placed in the Caucasian-associated ancestry cluster.

The CDR3 contains 14 residues. Trimming cost V 3 bases and J 9 bases; bases outside gene matches: 7. Germline V CDR1 and CDR2: SGHKS, YYEKEE (reference sequence). The PCR contained 60 Vbeta and 13 Jbeta primers. The table came from immunoSEQ multiplex PCR; TCRdb's copy has only in-frame clones and leaves some out. The sample consists of around 150,000 clones, 65% to 70% of them appearing once. This TCR was sampled from a human donor in good health. Sequenced: PBMCs. The J gene is TRBJ2-1, the V gene TRBV5-5; 9 nucleotides match TRBD2. CDR3 nucleotide sequence: TGTGCCAGCAGCTGGGGACTAGCTAATGGTGAGCAGTTCTTC. This translates into CASSWGLANGEQFF.